The 8 T cell receptor beta chains reported below all come from one sample, sequenced in a study of PD-L1 blockade in urothelial cancer. The time point: peripheral blood 6 weeks after treatment start. Data came from immunoSEQ multiplex PCR; TCRdb stores just in-frame clones and leaves some out. This sample carries 100,000 to 150,000 clones, about 82% of them seen once, and the ten largest clones take around 2.4%. This material consisted of PBMCs, taken around atezolizumab (anti-PD-L1) treatment. These receptors were taken from a man aged 50 or older with urothelial cancer.

V usage is TRBV6-6 and J usage is TRBJ1-1; D remains ambiguous. Trimming removed 4 bases at V and 7 bases at J, with 7 bases between. Germline V gene data show CDR1 as MNHNY and CDR2 as SVGAGI (reference sequence). The length of the CDR3 is 11 residues. CDR3 in DNA: TGTGCCAGCAGTTCGGGAGATGAAGCTTTCTTT. It encodes CASSSGDEAFF.

This clone was counted once. The V gene is TRBV7-8, the J gene TRBJ1-2, with D hard to call. V was shortened by 3 bases and J by 8 bases, with 13 bases between the two germline ends. The CDR3 has 13 amino acids. Germline assignment: CDR1 SGHVS and CDR2 FQNEAQ. For the CDR3, the DNA is TGTGCCAGCAGCTTTTTAATTCTAGAGGGCTACACCTTC. Amino acid sequence: CASSFLILEGYTF.

The rearrangement links TRBV27 to TRBJ2-1, with TRBD2 identical over 14 bases. V shed 1 base and J 9 bases; nucleotides not matched to a gene: 11. The CDR3 is made up of 18 amino acids. The V gene's germline CDR1 is MNHEY and CDR2 SMNVEV (reference sequence). The CDR3, as DNA: TGTGCCAGCAGTTTATACCCCGAGGGACTAGCGGGAGTTATTGAGCAGTTCTTC. Translating gives CASSLYPEGLAGVIEQFF.

The chain joins TRBV6-1 to TRBJ1-1, with 10 bases that match TRBD1. V lost 5 bases and J lost 4; bases outside the gene matches: 1. The germline gives CDR1 MNHNS, CDR2 SASEGT. The length of the CDR3 is 13 residues. The CDR3 region is CASSRTGGTEAFF. The CDR3 nucleotides read TGTGCCAGCAGTCGGACAGGGGGCACTGAAGCTTTCTTT.

The J gene is TRBJ2-1, the V gene TRBV4-2, with D tentatively TRBD2 (6 bases). The CDR3 runs 15 residues. Germline V gene data show CDR1 as LGHNA and CDR2 as YNFKEQ. V lost 0 bases and J lost 5, with 11 bases in between. DNA for the CDR3: TGTGCCAGCAGCCAAGAAGGGACTGGCAACAATGAGCAGTTCTTC. This codes for CASSQEGTGNNEQFF.

This chain joins TRBV15 and TRBJ1-1; TRBD1 might be the D (6 bases). Germline CDR1 and CDR2: LNHNV and YYDKDF (reference sequence). There are 16 residues in the CDR3. V was shortened by 3 bases and J by 8 bases, with 22 bases between the two germline ends. CDR3 nucleotides: TGTGCCACCAGCAGCCTTGTATTCAGGGGCCGACTAGAAGCTTTCTTT. Protein sequence: CATSSLVFRGRLEAFF.

The chain links TRBV5-1 to TRBJ2-7; TRBD2 matches at 9 bases. The CDR3 spans 15 residues. Germline lookup yields CDR1 SGHRS and CDR2 YFSETQ. J lost 3 bases, V lost 4 bases, and 8 bases had no gene match. CDR3 sequence (DNA): TGCGCCAGCAGCCCACAAGGGACTAGCCACTACGAGCAGTACTTC. Its translation: CASSPQGTSHYEQYF.

The chain employs TRBV11-3 and TRBJ2-1; 13 positions agree with TRBD2. The germline gives CDR1 SGHNT, CDR2 YENEEA. V shed 4 bases and J 10 bases; nucleotides not matched to a gene: 13. This CDR3 comprises 17 residues. CDR3 coding DNA: TGTGCCAGCAGCTCCCGGACTAGCGGGAGTCGTCAATACGAGCAGTTCTTC. Its protein is CASSSRTSGSRQYEQFF.